These 22 T cell receptor beta chains came from one sample sequenced in a study of T cell repertoires in cytomegalovirus infection. MiXCR, run by TCRdb on the reads, gives a single entry per CDR3 protein. This sample yields roughly 81,000 distinct CDR3 sequences, of which roughly 3.7% are seen a single time; 3.5% to 6% belongs to the top ten. The sequencing sample was made of PBMCs. The receptors shown here come from a human donor in good health (CMV status not recorded). Some clones in this sample may be carry-over from other donors' samples.

This clonotype was picked up many times. The CDR3 loop reads CASSLGRTSNQPQHF. The CDR3 nucleotides are TGTGCCAGCAGTTTAGGACGGACAAGCAATCAGCCCCAGCATTTT. The chain recombines TRBV12-3 or TRBV12-4 with TRBJ1-5, with D possibly matching TRBD1 (5 bases). The CDR3 has 15 amino acids. V was trimmed by 1 base and J by 1 base, leaving 8 bases between them.

This clonotype was recorded at least ten times. This sequence joins TRBV28 and TRBJ1-1, with a weak D call TRBD1 (5 bases). Germline V CDR1 and CDR2: MDHEN, SYDVKM. V lost 5 bases and J 0 bases, leaving 13 bases between the germline ends. CDR3 length equals 15 residues. The CDR3 DNA reads as TGTGCCAGCAGTCCGACGGACAACATGAACACTGAAGCTTTCTTT. Translated: CASSPTDNMNTEAFF.

This clonotype was found a few times. V is TRBV12-3 or TRBV12-4 and J is TRBJ2-3; no firm D call. V was clipped by 1 base and J by 7 bases, with 12 bases between them. This CDR3 region has 14 residues. The CDR3 loop is CASSLVADPYTQYF. The DNA for the CDR3 is TGTGCCAGCAGTTTAGTGGCAGACCCTTATACGCAGTATTTT.

This clonotype was recorded many times. CDR3 DNA sequence: TGTGCCAGCAGCTTAGACAGGCGGGGCACTGAAGCTTTCTTT. Translation: CASSLDRRGTEAFF. This sequence joins TRBV7-2 and TRBJ1-1; D may be TRBD1 (5 bases). Germline V gene data show CDR1 as SGHTA and CDR2 as FQGNSA. V was shortened by 1 base and J by 4 bases, with 10 bases between the two germline ends. The CDR3 is 14 amino acids.

This clonotype was recorded many times. In DNA form, the CDR3 reads TGTGCCAGCAGCGCCGGGACAGGGAACTATGGCTACACCTTC. It encodes CASSAGTGNYGYTF. This chain joins TRBV11-2 and TRBJ1-2; TRBD1 aligns across 9 bases. J lost 2 bases, V lost 5 bases, and 3 bases had no gene match. This CDR3 contains 14 residues. Germline loops: CDR1 SGHAT, CDR2 FQNNGV.

In this sample, this clonotype turned up many times. CDR3 sequence (DNA): TGTGCCAGTAGTATACACGGCAGGGGACTTAGTGACTACACCTTC. It codes for CASSIHGRGLSDYTF. The genes are TRBV19 and TRBJ1-2; the D gene is possibly TRBD1 (6 bases). The germline gives CDR1 LNHDA, CDR2 SQIVND (reference sequence). The V end lost 2 bases, the J end lost 10 bases, and 20 bases lay between the germline ends. The CDR3 is 15 residues long.

This clonotype was counted many times. V is TRBV7-2 and J is TRBJ1-2; possible D gene TRBD1, 5 bases. This CDR3 has 14 residues. Germline CDR1 and CDR2: SGHTA and FQGNSA. V gave up 1 base and J gave up 2 bases, with 8 bases separating them. CDR3 amino acids: CASSLDGGNYGYTF. The CDR3 bases are TGTGCCAGCAGCTTAGACGGGGGGAACTATGGCTACACCTTC.

This clonotype showed up just a few times. The chain recombines TRBV7-2 with TRBJ1-1, with unresolved D. Looked up from germline, CDR1 is SGHTA and CDR2 is FQGNSA. Trimming shortened V by 2 bases and J by 5 bases, and 12 bases separated the two germline ends. CDR3 length: 14 residues. CDR3 coding DNA: TGTGCCAGCAGCTTAATGGTCGTAGGAACTGAAGCTTTCTTT. This codes for CASSLMVVGTEAFF.

The sample holds many counts of this clonotype. The chain couples TRBV6-6 to TRBJ1-5; the match to TRBD1 covers 10 bases. Trimming at V came to 7 bases and at J to 6 bases, leaving 21 bases not matched to a gene. The length of the CDR3 is 19 residues. The V gene's germline CDR1 is MNHNY and CDR2 SVGAGI (reference sequence). DNA for the CDR3: TGTGCCAGCACCCAGGTCGACAGGGGGCGCCTATTCTTTCGTCAGCCCCAGCATTTT. It translates to CASTQVDRGRLFFRQPQHF.

This clonotype appeared many times. This chain links TRBV6-5 with TRBJ2-3; 9 nucleotides align to TRBD2. V gave up 2 bases and J gave up 5 bases; unmatched junction bases: 8. The CDR3 is 16 amino acids. CDR1 and CDR2 from the germline V gene are MNHEY and SVGAGI. CDR3 loop: CASSYRGGGARDTQYF. The DNA of the CDR3 is TGTGCCAGCAGTTACCGGGGCGGGGGGGCAAGAGATACGCAGTATTTT.

J is TRBJ2-7 and V is TRBV7-2, with 7 bases identical to TRBD2. The CDR3 spans 16 residues. Germline V gene sequence: CDR1 SGHTA, CDR2 FQGNSA. V trimming: 7 bases; J trimming: 2 bases; junction bases outside the gene matches: 14. The DNA for the CDR3 is TGTGCCAGCACCCGCGGGGGAGCGGGGATTACCTACGAGCAGTACTTC. Translated, it gives CASTRGGAGITYEQYF. The full variable domain, its missing parts supplied by reference TRBV7-2 and TRBJ2-7, is GAGVSQSPSNKVTEKGKDVELRCDPISGHTALYWYRQSLGQGLEFLIYFQGNSAPDKSGLPSDRFSAERTGGSVSTLTIQRTQQEDSAVYLCASTRGGAGITYEQYFGPGTRLTVT.

This clonotype has a count of ten or more. The chain combines TRBV7-2 with TRBJ1-1, with D hard to call. The germline V gene encodes CDR1 SGHTA and CDR2 FQGNSA. The V end lost 3 bases, the J end lost 3 bases, and 14 bases lay between the germline ends. This CDR3 is built from 15 residues. CDR3 sequence (DNA): TGTGCCAGCAGCTTTTCCCGAGGACCGGACACTGAAGCTTTCTTT. The encoded protein is CASSFSRGPDTEAFF.

Turning to this clonotype: As the CDR3 is not closed by the conserved phenylalanine or tryptophan, this likely results from a read error. The DNA is omitted, as the CDR3 cannot be located on it reliably, and the CDR3 follows TCRdb's listing. The J gene is TRBJ2-3, the V gene TRBV7-8; TRBD1, as called in the table, went unchecked against the DNA. Germline values: CDR1 SGHVS, CDR2 FQNEAQ. The CDR3 comprises 13 residues, both ends counted. The CDR3 sequence is CASSFQGAGTQDV.

This clonotype was seen at least ten times. This rearrangement joins TRBV7-9 to TRBJ1-6; TRBD1 agrees at 8 bases. Unmatched junction bases numbered 11, after V lost 4 bases and J lost 9 bases. Looked up from germline, CDR1 is SEHNR and CDR2 is FQNEAQ (reference sequence). The CDR3 is 16 amino acids. CDR3 nucleotides: TGTGCCAGCAGCTATCCCTCGAGGACAGGGTTTTCACCCCTCCACTTT. It is translated as CASSYPSRTGFSPLHF.

This clonotype was picked up many times. V usage is TRBV4-1 and J usage is TRBJ1-1, with D hard to call. The germline V gene encodes CDR1 MGHRA and CDR2 YSYEKL. Trimming took 0 bases from V and 1 from J, leaving 12 bases between them. The CDR3 has 16 amino acids. This CDR3 is CASSQEVGMRNTEAFF. DNA of the CDR3: TGCGCCAGCAGCCAAGAAGTGGGGATGAGGAACACTGAAGCTTTCTTT.

This clonotype was observed many times. The V gene is TRBV6-6, the J gene TRBJ1-5, with TRBD1 matching over 9 bases. Germline loops: CDR1 MNHNY, CDR2 SVGAGI (reference sequence). After removal of 2 bases from V and 2 bases from J, the junction contained 1 base not matched to a gene. The CDR3 consists of 15 residues. Here the CDR3 DNA reads TGTGCCAGCAGTTACGGACAGGGGCGCAATCAGCCCCAGCATTTT. Protein sequence: CASSYGQGRNQPQHF.

Ten or more counts support this clonotype. The gene calls are TRBV7-2 and TRBJ2-1, with D perhaps matching TRBD1 or TRBD2 (5 bases each). The germline V gene encodes CDR1 SGHTA and CDR2 FQGNSA. V was pared by 3 bases and J by 6 bases, with 12 bases between. This CDR3 contains 14 residues. CDR3: CASSLVIGANEQFF. For the CDR3, the DNA is TGTGCCAGCAGCTTGGTCATCGGGGCCAATGAGCAGTTCTTC.

This clonotype showed up many times. The chain recombines TRBV7-2 with TRBJ2-4; 7 bases align to TRBD1. Germline V gene lookup returns CDR1 SGHTA and CDR2 FQGNSA. V lost 1 base and J lost 5; bases outside the gene matches: 5. The CDR3 runs 15 residues. CDR3 amino acids: CASSLVGTVQNIQYF. CDR3 coding DNA: TGTGCCAGCAGCTTAGTCGGGACAGTCCAAAACATTCAGTACTTC.

This clonotype occurred many times. V and J are TRBV7-2 and TRBJ1-5; 7 positions match TRBD1. V lost 3 bases to trimming and J lost 4 bases; unmatched junction nucleotides: 6. The CDR3 covers 15 residues. Germline V gene lookup returns CDR1 SGHTA and CDR2 FQGNSA. The CDR3 reads CASSLDRTGNQPQHF. DNA for the CDR3: TGTGCCAGCAGCTTGGACAGGACGGGGAATCAGCCCCAGCATTTT.

This clonotype occurred many times. This chain links TRBV5-4 with TRBJ2-1, with D possibly matching TRBD1 (6 bases). Germline V CDR1 and CDR2: SGHNT, YYREEE (reference sequence). The CDR3 is 14 amino acids. V lost 3 bases, J lost 6 bases, and 13 bases lay in between. CDR3 coding DNA: TGTGCCAGCAGCTCCGGGACAAGGGCCAATGAGCAGTTCTTC. It is translated as CASSSGTRANEQFF. The full variable domain, rest sourced from reference TRBV5-4 and TRBJ2-1, is ETGVTQSPTHLIKTRGQQVTLRCSSQSGHNTVSWYQQALGQGPQFIFQYYREEENGRGNFPPRFSGLQFPNYSSELNVNALELDDSALYLCASSSGTRANEQFFGPGTRLTVL.

This clonotype has at least ten counts. The rearrangement uses TRBV7-6 and TRBJ2-7; D is unclear. This CDR3 has 15 amino acids. Germline V lookup: CDR1 SGHVS, CDR2 FNYEAQ. With 2 bases removed from V and 2 bases from J, the gap between germline ends came to 13 bases. CDR3 region: CASSLNAGPTYEQYF. CDR3 in DNA: TGTGCCAGCAGCTTAAACGCAGGCCCTACCTACGAGCAGTACTTC.

There are many counts of this clonotype. V and J are TRBV12-3 or TRBV12-4 and TRBJ2-1; the match to TRBD2 covers 7 bases. This CDR3 comprises 14 residues. With 3 bases clipped from V and 7 bases from J, the junction kept 6 bases outside the gene matches. In DNA, the CDR3 is TGTGCCAGCAGTTTTACGGGGGGACGAAATGAGCAGTTCTTC. This sequence encodes CASSFTGGRNEQFF.